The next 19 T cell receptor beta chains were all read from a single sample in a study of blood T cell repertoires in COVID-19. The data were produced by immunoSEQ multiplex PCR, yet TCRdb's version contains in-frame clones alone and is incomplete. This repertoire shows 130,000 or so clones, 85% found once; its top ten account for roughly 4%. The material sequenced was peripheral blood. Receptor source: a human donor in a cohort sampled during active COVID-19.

CDR3 amino acids: CAWSDRGDYGYTF. In nucleotides, the CDR3 is TGTGCCTGGAGTGACAGGGGCGACTATGGCTACACCTTC. This sequence joins TRBV30 and TRBJ1-2, with 7 positions matching TRBD1. V lost 1 base to trimming and J lost 3 bases; unmatched junction nucleotides: 2. The CDR3 totals 13 residues. Germline loops: CDR1 GTSNPN, CDR2 SVGIG (reference sequence).

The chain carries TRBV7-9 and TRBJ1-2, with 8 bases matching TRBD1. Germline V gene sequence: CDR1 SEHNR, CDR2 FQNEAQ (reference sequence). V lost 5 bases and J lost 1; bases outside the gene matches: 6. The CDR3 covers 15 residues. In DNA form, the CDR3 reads TGTGCCAGCAGCGAGGGACAGGTCCTTAACTATGGCTACACCTTC. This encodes CASSEGQVLNYGYTF.

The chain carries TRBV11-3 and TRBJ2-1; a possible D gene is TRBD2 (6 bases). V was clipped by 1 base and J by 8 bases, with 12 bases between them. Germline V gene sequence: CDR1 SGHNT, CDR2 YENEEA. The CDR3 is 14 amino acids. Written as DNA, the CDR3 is TGTGCCAGCAGCTTAGGGGGAGGATTCGATGAGCAGTTCTTC. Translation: CASSLGGGFDEQFF.

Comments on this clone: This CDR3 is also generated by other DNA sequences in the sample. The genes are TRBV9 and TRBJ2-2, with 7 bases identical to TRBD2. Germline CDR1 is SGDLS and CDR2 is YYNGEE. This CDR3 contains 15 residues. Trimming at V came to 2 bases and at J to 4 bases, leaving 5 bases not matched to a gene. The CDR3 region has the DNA TGTGCCAGCAGCGTGGAGCGGGGCGGCACCGGGGAGCTGTTTTTT. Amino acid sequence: CASSVERGGTGELFF.

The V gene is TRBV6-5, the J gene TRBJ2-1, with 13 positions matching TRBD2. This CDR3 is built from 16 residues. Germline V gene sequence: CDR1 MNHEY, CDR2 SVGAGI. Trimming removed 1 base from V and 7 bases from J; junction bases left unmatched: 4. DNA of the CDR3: TGTGCCAGCAGTTACTTACTAGCGGGAGGGCGGAATGAGCAGTTCTTC. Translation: CASSYLLAGGRNEQFF.

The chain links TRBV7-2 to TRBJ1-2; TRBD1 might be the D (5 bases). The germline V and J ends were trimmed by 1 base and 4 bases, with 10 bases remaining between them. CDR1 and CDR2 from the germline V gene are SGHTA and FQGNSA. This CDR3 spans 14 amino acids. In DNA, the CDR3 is TGTGCCAGCAGCTTAGATGACAGTTCCTATGGCTACACCTTC. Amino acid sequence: CASSLDDSSYGYTF.

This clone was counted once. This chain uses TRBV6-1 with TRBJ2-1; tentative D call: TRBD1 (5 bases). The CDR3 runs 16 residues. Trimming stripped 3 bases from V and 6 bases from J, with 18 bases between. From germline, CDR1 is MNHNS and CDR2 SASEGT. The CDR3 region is CASSDLPRWGGNEQFF. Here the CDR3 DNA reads TGTGCCAGCAGTGACCTCCCTCGATGGGGCGGCAATGAGCAGTTCTTC.

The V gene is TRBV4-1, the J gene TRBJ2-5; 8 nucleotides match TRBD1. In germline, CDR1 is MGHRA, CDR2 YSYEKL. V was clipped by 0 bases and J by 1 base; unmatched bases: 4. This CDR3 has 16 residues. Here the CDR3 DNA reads TGCGCCAGCAGCCAAGAAAGGACAGGGCTCCAAGAGACCCAGTACTTC. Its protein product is CASSQERTGLQETQYF.

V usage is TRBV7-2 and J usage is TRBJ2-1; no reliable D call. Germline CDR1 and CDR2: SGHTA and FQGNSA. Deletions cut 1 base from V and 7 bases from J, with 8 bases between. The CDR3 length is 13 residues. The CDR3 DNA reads TGTGCCAGCAGCTTAGTTGGCAATAATGAGCAGTTCTTC. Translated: CASSLVGNNEQFF.

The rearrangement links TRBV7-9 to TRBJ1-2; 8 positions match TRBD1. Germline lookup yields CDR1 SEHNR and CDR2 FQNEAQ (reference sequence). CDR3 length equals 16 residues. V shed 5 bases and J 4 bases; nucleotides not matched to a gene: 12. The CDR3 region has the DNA TGTGCCAGCAGCCCAAGACAGGGGCTTGAGAGCTATGGCTACACCTTC. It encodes CASSPRQGLESYGYTF.

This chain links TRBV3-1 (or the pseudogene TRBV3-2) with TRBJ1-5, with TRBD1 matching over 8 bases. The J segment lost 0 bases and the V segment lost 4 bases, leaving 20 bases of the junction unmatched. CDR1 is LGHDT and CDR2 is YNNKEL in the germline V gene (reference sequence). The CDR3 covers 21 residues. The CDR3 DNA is TGTGCCAGCAGCCCCTCCTTCTTCAGGGGGCTTTGCGCCTATAGCAATCAGCCCCAGCATTTT. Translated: CASSPSFFRGLCAYSNQPQHF.

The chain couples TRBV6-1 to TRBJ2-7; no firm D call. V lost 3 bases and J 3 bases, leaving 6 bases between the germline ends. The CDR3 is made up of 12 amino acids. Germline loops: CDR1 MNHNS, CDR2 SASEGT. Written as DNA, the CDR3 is TGTGCCAGCAGTGACGGGTTCTACGAGCAGTACGTC. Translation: CASSDGFYEQYV.

This CDR3 is CASSSPGTDKNIQYF. CDR3 nucleotides: TGTGCCAGCAGCTCCCCCGGGACAGACAAAAACATTCAGTACTTC. The chain joins TRBV5-6 to TRBJ2-4; TRBD1 aligns across 7 bases. CDR1 and CDR2 from the germline V gene are SGHDT and YYEEEE. V shed 3 bases, J shed 3 bases, and the junction held 6 bases outside the gene matches. The CDR3 extends over 15 amino acids. Supplemented by reference TRBV5-6 and TRBJ2-4, the full variable domain reads DAGVTQSPTHLIKTRGQQVTLRCSPKSGHDTVSWYQQALGQGPQFIFQYYEEEERQRGNFPDRFSGHQFPNYSSELNVNALLLGDSALYLCASSSPGTDKNIQYFGAGTRLSVL.

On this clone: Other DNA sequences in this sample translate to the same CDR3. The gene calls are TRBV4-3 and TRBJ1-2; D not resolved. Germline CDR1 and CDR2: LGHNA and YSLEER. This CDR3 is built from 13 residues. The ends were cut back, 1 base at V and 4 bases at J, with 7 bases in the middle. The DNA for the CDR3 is TGCGCCAGCAGCCAAGCGGGAGGCTATGGCTACACCTTC. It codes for CASSQAGGYGYTF.

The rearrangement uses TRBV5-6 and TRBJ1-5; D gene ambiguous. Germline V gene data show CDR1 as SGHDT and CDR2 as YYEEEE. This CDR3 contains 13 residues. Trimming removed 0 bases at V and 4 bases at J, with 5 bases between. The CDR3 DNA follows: TGTGCCAGCAGCTTGGCCGGTAATCAGCCCCAGCATTTT. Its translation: CASSLAGNQPQHF.

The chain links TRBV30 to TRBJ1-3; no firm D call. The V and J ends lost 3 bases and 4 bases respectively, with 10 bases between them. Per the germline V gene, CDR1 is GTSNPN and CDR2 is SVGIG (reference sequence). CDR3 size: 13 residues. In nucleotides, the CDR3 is TGTGCCTGGAGACTAACGCCCGGAAACACCATATATTTT. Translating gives CAWRLTPGNTIYF.

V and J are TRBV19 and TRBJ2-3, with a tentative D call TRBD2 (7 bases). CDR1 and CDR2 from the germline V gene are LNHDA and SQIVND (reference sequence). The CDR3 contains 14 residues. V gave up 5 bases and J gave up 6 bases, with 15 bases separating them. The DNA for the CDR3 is TGTGCCAGTAGTCACGGGGGGCAGGGTGATACGCAGTATTTT. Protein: CASSHGGQGDTQYF.

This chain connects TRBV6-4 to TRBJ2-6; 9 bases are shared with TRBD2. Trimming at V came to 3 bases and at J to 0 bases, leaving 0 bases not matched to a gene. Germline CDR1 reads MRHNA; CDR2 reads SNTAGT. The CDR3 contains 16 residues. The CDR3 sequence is CASSELAGSGANVLTF. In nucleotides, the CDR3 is TGTGCCAGCAGTGAACTAGCGGGCTCTGGGGCCAACGTCCTGACTTTC.

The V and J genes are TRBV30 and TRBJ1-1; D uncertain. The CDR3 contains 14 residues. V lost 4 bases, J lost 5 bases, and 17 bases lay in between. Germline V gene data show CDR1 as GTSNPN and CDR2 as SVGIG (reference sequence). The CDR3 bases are TGTGCCTGGAACCGTAACTTTGTTTCTACTGAAGCTTTCTTT. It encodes CAWNRNFVSTEAFF. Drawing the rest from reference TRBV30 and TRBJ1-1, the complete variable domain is SQTIHQWPATLVQPVGSPLSLECTVEGTSNPNLYWYRQAAGRGLQLLFYSVGIGQISSEVPQNLSASRPQDRQFILSSKKLLLSDSGFYLCAWNRNFVSTEAFFGQGTRLTVV.